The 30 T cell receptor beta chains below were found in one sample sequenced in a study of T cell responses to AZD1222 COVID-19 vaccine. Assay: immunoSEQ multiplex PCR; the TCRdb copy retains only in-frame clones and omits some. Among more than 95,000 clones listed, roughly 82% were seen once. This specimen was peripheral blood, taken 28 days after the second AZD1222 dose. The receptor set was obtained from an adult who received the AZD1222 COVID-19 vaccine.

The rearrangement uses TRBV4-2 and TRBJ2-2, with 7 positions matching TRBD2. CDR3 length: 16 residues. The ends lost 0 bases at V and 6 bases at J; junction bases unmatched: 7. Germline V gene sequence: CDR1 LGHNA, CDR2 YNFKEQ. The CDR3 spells CASSQEGLPGAGELFF. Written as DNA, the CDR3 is TGTGCCAGCAGCCAAGAGGGACTACCGGGGGCCGGGGAGCTGTTTTTT.

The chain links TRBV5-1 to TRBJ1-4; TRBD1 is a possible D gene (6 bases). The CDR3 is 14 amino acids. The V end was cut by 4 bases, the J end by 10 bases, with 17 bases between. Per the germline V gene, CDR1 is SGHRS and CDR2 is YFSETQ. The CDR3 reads CASSGSTGMGKLFF. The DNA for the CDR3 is TGCGCCAGCAGCGGGAGTACAGGGATGGGAAAACTGTTTTTT.

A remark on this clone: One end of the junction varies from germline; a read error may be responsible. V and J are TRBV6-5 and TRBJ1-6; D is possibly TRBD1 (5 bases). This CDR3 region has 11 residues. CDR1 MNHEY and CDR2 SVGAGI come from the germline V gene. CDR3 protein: CASSSGAGWDF. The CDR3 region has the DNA TGTGCCAGCAGTTCCGGGGCGGGATGGGACTTT.

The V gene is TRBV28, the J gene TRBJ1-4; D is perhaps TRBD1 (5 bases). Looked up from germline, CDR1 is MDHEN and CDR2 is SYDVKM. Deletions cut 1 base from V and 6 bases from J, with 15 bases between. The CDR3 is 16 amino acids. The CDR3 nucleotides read TGTGCCAGCAGTTTATCTCGCGACAGCCCCTATGAAAAACTGTTTTTT. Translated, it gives CASSLSRDSPYEKLFF.

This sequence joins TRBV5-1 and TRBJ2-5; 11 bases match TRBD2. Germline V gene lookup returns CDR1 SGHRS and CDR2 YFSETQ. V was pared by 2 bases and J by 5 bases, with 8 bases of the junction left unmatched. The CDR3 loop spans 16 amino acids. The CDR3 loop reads CASSLLAGEEGETQYF. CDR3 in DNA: TGCGCCAGCAGCTTACTAGCGGGGGAGGAAGGGGAGACCCAGTACTTC. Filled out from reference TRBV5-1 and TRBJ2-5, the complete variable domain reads KAGVTQTPRYLIKTRGQQVTLSCSPISGHRSVSWYQQTPGQGLQFLFEYFSETQRNKGNFPGRFSGRQFSNSRSEMNVSTLELGDSALYLCASSLLAGEEGETQYFGPGTRLLVL.

The chain's CDR3 is CARSQGNQPQHF. The CDR3 DNA reads TGTGCCAGGTCGCAGGGGAATCAGCCCCAGCATTTT. The chain has TRBV27 and TRBJ1-5, with D possibly matching TRBD1 (6 bases). CDR1 MNHEY and CDR2 SMNVEV come from the germline V gene (reference sequence). The germline V and J ends were trimmed by 9 bases and 4 bases, with 10 bases remaining between them. This CDR3 has 12 amino acids.

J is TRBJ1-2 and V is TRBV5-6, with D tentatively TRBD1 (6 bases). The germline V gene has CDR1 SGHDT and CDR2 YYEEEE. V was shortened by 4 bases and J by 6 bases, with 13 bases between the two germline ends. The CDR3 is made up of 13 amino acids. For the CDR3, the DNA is TGTGCCAGCAGCACGGGACATTTCGATGGCTACACCTTC. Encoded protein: CASSTGHFDGYTF.

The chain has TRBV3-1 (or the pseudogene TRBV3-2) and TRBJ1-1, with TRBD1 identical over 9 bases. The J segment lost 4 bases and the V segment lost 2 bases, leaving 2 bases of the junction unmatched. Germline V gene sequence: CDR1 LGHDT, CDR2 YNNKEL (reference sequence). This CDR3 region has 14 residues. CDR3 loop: CASSQLTGGTEAFF. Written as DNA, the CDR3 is TGTGCCAGCAGCCAACTGACAGGGGGCACTGAAGCTTTCTTT.

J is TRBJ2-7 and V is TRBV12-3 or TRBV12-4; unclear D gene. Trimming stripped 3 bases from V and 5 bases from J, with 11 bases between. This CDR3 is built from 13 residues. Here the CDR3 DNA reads TGTGCCAGCAGTTTGGTGGGAATCCACGAGCAGTACTTC. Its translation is CASSLVGIHEQYF.

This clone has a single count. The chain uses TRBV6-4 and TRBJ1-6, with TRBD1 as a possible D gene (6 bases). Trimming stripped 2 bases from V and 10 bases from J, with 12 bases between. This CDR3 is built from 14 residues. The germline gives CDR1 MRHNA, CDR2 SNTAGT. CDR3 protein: CASSDAGAQSPLHF. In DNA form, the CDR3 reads TGTGCCAGCAGTGACGCGGGGGCACAGTCACCCCTCCACTTT.

The CDR3 DNA reads as TGTGCCAGCAGGGGGATCACTGAAGCTTTCTTT. Translating gives CASRGITEAFF. The chain joins TRBV25-1 to TRBJ1-1; D ambiguous. The length of the CDR3 is 11 residues. Germline values: CDR1 MGHDK, CDR2 SYGVNS. The ends were cut back, 6 bases at V and 4 bases at J, with 6 bases in the middle.

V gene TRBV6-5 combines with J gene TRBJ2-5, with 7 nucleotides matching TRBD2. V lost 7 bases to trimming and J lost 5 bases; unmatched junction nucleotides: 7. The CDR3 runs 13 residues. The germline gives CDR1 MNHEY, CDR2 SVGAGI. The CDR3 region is CASTQGGQETQYF. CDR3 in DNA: TGTGCCAGCACCCAGGGAGGGCAGGAGACCCAGTACTTC.

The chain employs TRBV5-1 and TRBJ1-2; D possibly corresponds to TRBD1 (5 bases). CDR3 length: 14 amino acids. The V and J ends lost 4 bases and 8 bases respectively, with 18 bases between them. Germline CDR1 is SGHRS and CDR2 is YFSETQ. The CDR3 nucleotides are TGCGCCAGCAGCCCGAAGGGGACCATTGGGGGCTACACCTTC. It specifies CASSPKGTIGGYTF.

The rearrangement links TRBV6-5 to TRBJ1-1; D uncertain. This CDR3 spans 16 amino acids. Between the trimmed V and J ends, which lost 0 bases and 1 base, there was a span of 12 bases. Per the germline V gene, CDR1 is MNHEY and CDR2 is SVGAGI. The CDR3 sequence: CASSYSHPNQNTEAFF. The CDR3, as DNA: TGTGCCAGCAGTTACTCACACCCTAATCAGAACACTGAAGCTTTCTTT.

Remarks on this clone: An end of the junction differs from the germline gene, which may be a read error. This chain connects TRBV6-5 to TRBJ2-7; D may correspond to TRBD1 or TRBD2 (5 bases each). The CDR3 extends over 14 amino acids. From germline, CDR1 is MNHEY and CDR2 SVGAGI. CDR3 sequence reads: CASGYRDGSGEQYF. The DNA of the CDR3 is TGTGCCAGCGGTTACCGGGACGGTAGTGGCGAGCAGTACTTC.

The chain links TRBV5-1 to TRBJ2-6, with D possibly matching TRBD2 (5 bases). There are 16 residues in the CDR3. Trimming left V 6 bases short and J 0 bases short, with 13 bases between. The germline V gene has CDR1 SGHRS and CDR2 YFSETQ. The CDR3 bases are TGCGCCAGCAAGGAGGCCTTTAACTCTGGGGCCAACGTCCTGACTTTC. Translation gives CASKEAFNSGANVLTF.

This CDR3 is CSASRDRLNQPQHF. As DNA, the CDR3 is TGCAGTGCTAGTCGGGACAGACTCAATCAGCCCCAGCATTTT. V gene TRBV20-1 combines with J gene TRBJ1-5, with TRBD1 identical over 7 bases. Germline V gene data show CDR1 as DFQATT and CDR2 as SNEGSKA (reference sequence). CDR3 length: 14 residues. The V gene end was trimmed by 3 bases and the J gene end by 3 bases; junction bases not matched to a gene: 5.

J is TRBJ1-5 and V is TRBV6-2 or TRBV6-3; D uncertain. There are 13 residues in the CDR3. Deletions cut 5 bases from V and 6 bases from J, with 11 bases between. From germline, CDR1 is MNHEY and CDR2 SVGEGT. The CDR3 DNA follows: TGTGCCAGCAGTGGTACTACCGTTCAGCCCCAGCATTTT. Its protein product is CASSGTTVQPQHF.

CDR3 in amino acids: CASSKSLRDSYNEQFF. As DNA, the CDR3 is TGTGCCAGCAGCAAGTCGCTCAGGGACTCCTACAATGAGCAGTTCTTC. The chain carries TRBV9 and TRBJ2-1, with D possibly matching TRBD1 (5 bases). This CDR3 spans 16 amino acids. Germline CDR1 and CDR2: SGDLS and YYNGEE. V was trimmed by 4 bases and J by 0 bases, leaving 14 bases between them.

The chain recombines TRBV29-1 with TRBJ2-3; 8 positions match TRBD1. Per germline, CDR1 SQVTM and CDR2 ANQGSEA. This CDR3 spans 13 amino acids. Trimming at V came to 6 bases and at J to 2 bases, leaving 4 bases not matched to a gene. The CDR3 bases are TGCAGCGTAACGGGACAGGTCACAGATACGCAGTATTTT. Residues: CSVTGQVTDTQYF.

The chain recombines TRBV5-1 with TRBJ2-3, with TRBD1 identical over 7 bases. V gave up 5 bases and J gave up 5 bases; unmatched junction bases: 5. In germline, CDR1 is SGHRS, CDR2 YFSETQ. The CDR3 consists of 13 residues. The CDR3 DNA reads TGCGCCAGCAGACAGGGGAGCTTAGATACGCAGTATTTT. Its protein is CASRQGSLDTQYF.

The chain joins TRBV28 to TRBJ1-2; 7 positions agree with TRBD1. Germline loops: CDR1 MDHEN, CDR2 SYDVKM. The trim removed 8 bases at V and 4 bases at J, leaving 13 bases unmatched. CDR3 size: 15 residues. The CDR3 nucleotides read TGTGCCAGCGGGAAAATCGGGACAGTTCCCTATGGCTACACCTTC. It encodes CASGKIGTVPYGYTF.

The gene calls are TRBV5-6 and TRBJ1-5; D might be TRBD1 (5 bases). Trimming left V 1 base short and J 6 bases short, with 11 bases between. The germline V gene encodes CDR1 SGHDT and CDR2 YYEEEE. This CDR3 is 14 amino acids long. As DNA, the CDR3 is TGTGCCAGCAGCTTGACAGGAGTTCGTCAGCCCCAGCATTTT. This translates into CASSLTGVRQPQHF.

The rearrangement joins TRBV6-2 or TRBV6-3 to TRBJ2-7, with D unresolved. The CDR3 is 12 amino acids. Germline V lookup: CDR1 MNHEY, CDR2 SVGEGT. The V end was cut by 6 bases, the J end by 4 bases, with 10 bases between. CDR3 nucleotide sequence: TGTGCCAGCAGCTGGAATACATACGAGCAGTACTTC. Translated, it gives CASSWNTYEQYF.

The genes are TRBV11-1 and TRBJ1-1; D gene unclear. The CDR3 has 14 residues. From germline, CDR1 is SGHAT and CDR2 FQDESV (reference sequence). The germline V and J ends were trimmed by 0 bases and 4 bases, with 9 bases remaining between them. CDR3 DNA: TGTGCCAGCAGCTTAGCGATCAAGGGCACTGAAGCTTTCTTT. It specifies CASSLAIKGTEAFF.

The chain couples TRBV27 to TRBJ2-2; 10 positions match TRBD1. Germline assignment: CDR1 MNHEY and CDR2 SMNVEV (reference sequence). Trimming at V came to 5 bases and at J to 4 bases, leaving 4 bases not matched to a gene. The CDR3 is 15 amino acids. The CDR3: CASSKRTGGTGELFF. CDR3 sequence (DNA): TGTGCCAGCAGTAAAAGGACAGGGGGCACCGGGGAGCTGTTTTTT.

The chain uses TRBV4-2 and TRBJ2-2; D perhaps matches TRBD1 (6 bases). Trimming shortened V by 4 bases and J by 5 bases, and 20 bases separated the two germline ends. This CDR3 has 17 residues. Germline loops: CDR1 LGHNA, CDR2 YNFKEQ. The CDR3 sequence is CASSRLGAGVGTGELFF. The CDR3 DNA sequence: TGTGCCAGCAGCCGGTTGGGGGCAGGTGTCGGGACCGGGGAGCTGTTTTTT.

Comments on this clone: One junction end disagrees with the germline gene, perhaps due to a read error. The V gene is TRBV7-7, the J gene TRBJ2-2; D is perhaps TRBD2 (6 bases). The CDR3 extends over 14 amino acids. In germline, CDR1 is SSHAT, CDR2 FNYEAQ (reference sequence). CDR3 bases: TGTGCTAGCAGCTTATGGCGGGAAACCGGGGAGCTGTTTTTT. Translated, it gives CASSLWRETGELFF. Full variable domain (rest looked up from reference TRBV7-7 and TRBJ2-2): GAGVSQSPRYKVTKRGQDVTLRCDPISSHATLYWYQQALGQGPEFLTYFNYEAQPDKSGLPSDRFSAERPEGSISTLTIQRTEQRDSAMYRCASSLWRETGELFFGEGSRLTVL.

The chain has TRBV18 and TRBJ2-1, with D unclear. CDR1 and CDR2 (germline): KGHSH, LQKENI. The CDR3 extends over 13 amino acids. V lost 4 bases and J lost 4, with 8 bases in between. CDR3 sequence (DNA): TGTGCCAGCTCACTAGAAGGGTACAATGAGCAGTTCTTC. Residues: CASSLEGYNEQFF.

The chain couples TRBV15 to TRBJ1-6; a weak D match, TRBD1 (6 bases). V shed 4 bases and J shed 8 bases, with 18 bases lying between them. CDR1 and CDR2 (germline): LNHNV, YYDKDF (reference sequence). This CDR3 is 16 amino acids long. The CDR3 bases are TGTGCCACCAGCAAACGCACAGGGTCGGACGATTCACCCCTCCACTTT. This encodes CATSKRTGSDDSPLHF.